Listed here is a single TCR beta chain. The sample is drawn from a study of T-cell reconstitution after alpha-beta-depleted transplantation in children. Germline V gene data show CDR1 as MGHRA and CDR2 as YSYEKL. With 1 base clipped from V and 0 bases from J, the junction kept 3 bases outside the gene matches. The CDR3 runs 16 residues. For TCRbeta, the library was prepared with unique molecular identifiers. TCRdb recomputed calls from the PCR reads with MiXCR, one row per CDR3 protein. The sample carries about a million distinct CDR3 sequences, roughly 31% recorded once. The sequencing here drew on PBMCs, mostly from graft donor cells, taken 360 days after TCRalphabeta/CD19-depleted stem cell transplant. The chain couples TRBV4-1 to TRBJ1-3, with 7 bases that match TRBD1. This TCR was recovered from a boy younger than two who had a stem cell transplant for SCID, so the T cells may come from the graft donor. CDR3 in amino acids: CASSQGRTGSGNTIYF. For the CDR3, the DNA is TGCGCCAGCAGCCAAGGGCGGACAGGCTCTGGAAACACCATATATTTT.